Listed below are T cell receptor beta chains from one sample, sequenced in a study of beta chain features in type 1 diabetes. The data were produced by immunoSEQ multiplex PCR, yet TCRdb's version contains in-frame clones alone and is incomplete. The sample lists around 290,000 clones; approximately 8.1% were seen once. Sequencing input: central memory CD4+ T cells from blood. These receptors all come from a young woman in good health. CDR3s include the opening cysteine and the closing phenylalanine or tryptophan. D genes are given only for firm matches. Some rows have no size entry. The others give once, few or many, or a class for an expanded clone.

CDR3: CASSFEPPRAVINSPLHF
DNA: TGTGCCAGCAGTTTCGAGCCCCCCCGAGCGGTAATCAATTCACCCCTCCACTTT
D: -
size: -
V: TRBV27
J: TRBJ1-6

CDR3: CASSPPGQVYNEQFF
DNA: TGTGCCAGCTCACCACCGGGACAGGTGTACAATGAGCAGTTCTTC
D: TRBD1
size: -
V: TRBV18
J: TRBJ2-1

CDR3: CASSPLASARGEQFF
DNA: TGTGCCAGCTCACCACTAGCTAGCGCCCGGGGTGAGCAGTTCTTC
D: -
size: -
V: TRBV18
J: TRBJ2-1

CDR3: CASSRTGGAGQPQHF
DNA: TGTGCCAGCAGCAGAACAGGGGGCGCTGGTCAGCCCCAGCATTTT
D: TRBD1
size: -
V: TRBV7-8
J: TRBJ1-5

CDR3: CASSLQNNSPLHF
DNA: TGTGCCAGCAGCTTACAGAATAATTCACCCCTCCACTTT
D: -
size: few
V: TRBV7-9
J: TRBJ1-6

CDR3: CASKPQVAGNTIYF
DNA: TGTGCCAGCAAACCACAGGTTGCTGGAAACACCATATATTTT
D: -
size: few
V: TRBV7-2
J: TRBJ1-3

CDR3: CASRGSSYNEQFF
DNA: TGTGCCAGCAGGGGATCCTCCTACAATGAGCAGTTCTTC
D: -
size: few
V: TRBV7-2
J: TRBJ2-1

CDR3: CASTWGLYTDTQYF
DNA: TGTGCCAGCACCTGGGGACTATACACAGATACGCAGTATTTT
D: TRBD2
size: -
V: TRBV5-5
J: TRBJ2-3

CDR3: CASSPFGAGERYEQYF
DNA: TGTGCCAGCTCACCATTTGGAGCGGGAGAACGCTACGAGCAGTACTTC
D: TRBD2
size: -
V: TRBV18
J: TRBJ2-7

CDR3: CASSQDERGTHYNEQFF
DNA: TGCGCCAGCAGCCAAGATGAGCGGGGGACCCACTACAATGAGCAGTTCTTC
D: TRBD2
size: few
V: TRBV4-1
J: TRBJ2-1

CDR3: CASSQGTSGVSDTQYF
DNA: TGCGCCAGCAGCCAAGGGACTAGCGGGGTCTCTGATACGCAGTATTTT
D: TRBD2
size: -
V: TRBV4-1
J: TRBJ2-3

CDR3: CASSPDTDTQYF
DNA: TGTGCCAGCTCACCCGACACAGATACGCAGTATTTT
D: -
size: -
V: TRBV18
J: TRBJ2-3

CDR3: CASSAGTGHYEQYF
DNA: TGTGCCAGCAGTGCCGGGACAGGGCACTACGAGCAGTACTTC
D: TRBD1
size: many
V: TRBV27
J: TRBJ2-7

CDR3: CAWDGTGTYNEQFF
DNA: TGTGCCTGGGACGGGACAGGGACCTACAATGAGCAGTTCTTC
D: TRBD1
size: many
V: TRBV30
J: TRBJ2-1

CDR3: CASSGEREWNEQFF
DNA: TGTGCCAGCAGTGGGGAGCGGGAGTGGAATGAGCAGTTCTTC
D: TRBD2
size: few
V: TRBV27
J: TRBJ2-1

CDR3: CASSFKDTGELFF
DNA: TGTGCCAGCAGCTTTAAGGACACCGGGGAGCTGTTTTTT
D: -
size: -
V: TRBV7-8
J: TRBJ2-2

CDR3: CASSQAYLRDEQYF
DNA: TGCGCCAGCAGCCAAGCATATCTCAGGGACGAGCAGTACTTC
D: -
size: -
V: TRBV4-3
J: TRBJ2-7